These 8 T cell receptor beta chains originate from one sample sequenced in a study of blood T cell repertoires in COVID-19. Produced via immunoSEQ multiplex PCR; TCRdb's table is partial and in-frame only. This table has fewer than 300,000 clones, 80% to 85% appearing once. The sample taken for sequencing was peripheral blood. These receptors were collected from a person aged 70 to 85 with COVID-19, enrolled during active disease.

The V and J genes are TRBV7-8 and TRBJ2-2; D is unclear. Germline CDR1 is SGHVS and CDR2 is FQNEAQ. The V and J ends lost 0 bases and 5 bases respectively, with 13 bases between them. This CDR3 region has 16 residues. In DNA form, the CDR3 reads TGTGCCAGCAGCTTAGCGGATAGCTTAAAAACCGGGGAGCTGTTTTTT. Translated: CASSLADSLKTGELFF.

The chain is built from TRBV5-1 and TRBJ2-1; 15 nucleotides match TRBD2. V was pared by 4 bases and J by 7 bases, with 9 bases of the junction left unmatched. This CDR3 is 17 amino acids long. Germline V gene data show CDR1 as SGHRS and CDR2 as YFSETQ. Here the CDR3 DNA reads TGCGCCAGCAGCCCCCGGACTAGCGGGGGGGCCGGTAATGAGCAGTTCTTC. This gives the protein CASSPRTSGGAGNEQFF.

The chain recombines TRBV30 with TRBJ1-5; D not certain. Trimming took off 5 bases at V and 7 bases at J, with 18 bases between the two ends. Germline CDR1 GTSNPN, CDR2 SVGIG (reference sequence). The CDR3 length is 14 residues. CDR3 DNA: TGTGCCTGGGCCCGGGGAGGTGAATGGCAGCCCCAGCATTTT. Translating it yields CAWARGGEWQPQHF.

J is TRBJ1-1 and V is TRBV12-3 or TRBV12-4; 7 bases are shared with TRBD1. The CDR3 runs 12 residues. V was clipped by 6 bases and J by 9 bases; unmatched bases: 7. The CDR3 region is CASRRGTEKAFF. The CDR3 DNA reads as TGTGCCAGCAGAAGAGGGACAGAGAAAGCTTTCTTT.

The J gene is TRBJ1-1, the V gene TRBV19; D is ambiguous. The CDR3 covers 14 residues. CDR1 is LNHDA, CDR2 SQIVND, per germline (reference sequence). V was shortened by 3 bases and J by 1 base, with 9 bases between the two germline ends. CDR3 nucleotide sequence: TGTGCCAGTAGTATGGGCAGTAAGAACACTGAAGCTTTCTTT. Its translation is CASSMGSKNTEAFF.

V gene TRBV5-4 combines with J gene TRBJ2-1, with 13 bases aligning to TRBD2. In germline, CDR1 is SGHNT, CDR2 YYREEE (reference sequence). The V gene end was trimmed by 4 bases and the J gene end by 15 bases; junction bases not matched to a gene: 7. The CDR3 runs to 13 residues. As DNA, the CDR3 is TGTGCCAGCAGCCGGACTAGCGGGAGTATTTCGTTCTTC. Encoded protein: CASSRTSGSISFF.

This CDR3 is CASSNRLAGDENEQFF. The DNA of the CDR3 is TGTGCCAGCAGCAACAGACTAGCGGGAGATGAAAATGAGCAGTTCTTC. The genes are TRBV7-9 and TRBJ2-1, with TRBD2 matching over 12 bases. Germline lookup yields CDR1 SEHNR and CDR2 FQNEAQ (reference sequence). The CDR3 totals 16 residues. Germline trimming cut 5 bases from V and 7 bases from J; bases unmatched to any gene: 9.

Only a few counts were recorded for this clone. The identical CDR3 is also encoded by other nucleotide sequences in the sample. The chain employs TRBV4-3 and TRBJ2-7, with 8 bases matching TRBD1. The V and J ends lost 3 bases and 7 bases, in that order; junction bases with no gene match: 5. The CDR3 is 13 amino acids. The germline V gene has CDR1 LGHNA and CDR2 YSLEER. The CDR3: CASSQRTGREQYF. The CDR3 DNA is TGCGCCAGCAGCCAGCGGACAGGGAGGGAGCAGTACTTC.